Listed below are T cell receptor beta chains from one sample, sequenced in a study of control samples from healthy donors and cancer patients. Assay used: immunoSEQ multiplex PCR; TCRdb lists only in-frame clones, some missing. The data hold roughly 140,000 clones, with around 90% observed a single time. The sample comprised blood. These receptor sequences come from a man aged 25 to 40 in good health. CDR3s include the opening cysteine and the closing phenylalanine or tryptophan. A D gene is named only where the DNA matches it firmly. Rows give clone size only sometimes, using once, few, many, or a class for an expanded clone.

size	D	V	J	CDR3	DNA
NA	NA	TRBV21-1	TRBJ2-7	CASSKALRGRAYEQYF	TGTGCCAGCAGCAAAGCGCTCCGCGGGAGGGCCTACGAGCAGTACTTC
NA	NA	TRBV6-2/TRBV6-3	TRBJ1-1	CASSYVAGAMNTEAFF	TGTGCCAGCAGTTACGTGGCAGGGGCTATGAACACTGAAGCTTTCTTT
few	TRBD2	TRBV7-3	TRBJ2-7	CASSLTPSGGEQYF	TGTGCCAGCAGCTTAACGCCTAGCGGTGGCGAGCAGTACTTC
once	NA	TRBV9	TRBJ1-1	CASSVAVFTEAFF	TGTGCCAGCAGCGTAGCTGTGTTCACTGAAGCTTTCTTT
NA	NA	TRBV14	TRBJ2-4	CASSHAGTGIREIQYF	TGTGCCAGCAGCCATGCCGGGACTGGGATTCGGGAAATTCAGTACTTC
NA	NA	TRBV9	TRBJ1-4	CASSVEMLSHNGEKLFF	TGTGCCAGCAGCGTAGAAATGTTGAGTCATAATGGCGAAAAACTGTTTTTT
NA	TRBD2	TRBV6-5	TRBJ2-4	CASSYGSGRDIQYF	TGTGCCAGCAGTTACGGGAGCGGGAGGGACATTCAGTACTTC
once	TRBD2	TRBV7-6	TRBJ2-3	CASSLVRGLATTDTQYF	TGTGCCAGCAGCTTAGTGAGGGGACTAGCGACCACAGATACGCAGTATTTT
NA	NA	TRBV9	TRBJ2-7	CASSGRLGSYEQYF	TGTGCCAGCAGCGGGAGACTAGGGTCCTACGAGCAGTACTTC
few	TRBD1	TRBV19	TRBJ1-2	CASSSDRVRGYTF	TGTGCCAGTAGTAGTGACAGGGTAAGAGGCTACACCTTC
once	NA	TRBV27	TRBJ2-5	CASSLYRSGETQYF	TGTGCCAGCAGTTTATACAGGTCTGGGGAGACCCAGTACTTC
NA	TRBD1	TRBV6-5	TRBJ1-2	CASGLQGALAGYTF	TGTGCCAGCGGATTACAGGGGGCGCTGGCAGGCTACACCTTC
NA	NA	TRBV5-1	TRBJ1-2	CASSSNYGYTF	TGCGCCAGCAGCTCGAACTATGGCTACACCTTC
once	NA	TRBV5-1	TRBJ1-6	CASHEGGRSPLHF	TGCGCCAGCCACGAAGGGGGAAGGTCACCCCTCCACTTT
NA	TRBD1	TRBV6-5	TRBJ1-1	CASSYFTGTGGTEAFF	TGTGCCAGCAGTTACTTCACCGGGACAGGGGGGACTGAAGCTTTCTTT
NA	NA	TRBV4-3	TRBJ2-3	CASSPAQRGTDTQYF	TGCGCCAGCAGCCCAGCCCAGCGGGGCACAGATACGCAGTATTTT
NA	TRBD1	TRBV2	TRBJ1-2	CASRTQGVGYGYTF	TGTGCCAGCAGGACCCAGGGGGTCGGCTATGGCTACACCTTC
NA	NA	TRBV27	TRBJ2-5	CASSQGLGETQYF	TGTGCCAGCAGTCAGGGCTTGGGGGAGACCCAGTACTTC
medium-sized	NA	TRBV6-4	TRBJ2-2	CASSEASATGELFF	TGTGCCAGCAGTGAGGCTAGCGCTACCGGGGAGCTGTTTTTT
NA	NA	TRBV5-6	TRBJ1-2	CASSSGPTNPYGYTF	TGTGCCAGCAGCTCGGGACCGACGAACCCCTATGGCTACACCTTC
NA	NA	TRBV19	TRBJ1-1	CASSPPWGNTEAFF	TGTGCCAGTAGTCCCCCGTGGGGGAACACTGAAGCTTTCTTT
NA	NA	TRBV9	TRBJ2-6	CASSLGGPGANVLTF	TGTGCCAGCAGTCTGGGGGGCCCTGGGGCCAACGTCCTGACTTTC
NA	NA	TRBV10-3	TRBJ2-7	CAISGDSTTGEQYF	TGTGCCATCAGCGGGGACTCAACTACGGGCGAGCAGTACTTC
NA	NA	TRBV7-9	TRBJ2-5	CASSFRGVQETQYF	TGTGCCAGCAGCTTCCGGGGAGTCCAAGAGACCCAGTACTTC
NA	TRBD2	TRBV14	TRBJ2-1	CASSPRLAGKYNEQFF	TGTGCCAGCAGCCCTCGACTAGCGGGCAAGTACAATGAGCAGTTCTTC
NA	TRBD1	TRBV19	TRBJ1-3	CASSAGQSNTIYF	TGTGCCAGTAGCGCGGGACAGTCAAACACCATATATTTT
many	TRBD1	TRBV3-1/TRBV3-2	TRBJ1-2	CASSPFQTGPNYGYTF	TGTGCCAGCAGCCCCTTTCAGACAGGGCCTAACTATGGCTACACCTTC
NA	NA	TRBV7-2	TRBJ2-1	CASSLSHPRGLVGASEQFF	TGTGCCAGCAGCTTATCCCACCCAAGGGGGTTAGTCGGCGCGAGTGAGCAGTTCTTC
NA	NA	TRBV11-3	TRBJ2-1	CASSLPPAYNEQFF	TGTGCCAGCAGCTTACCTCCGGCCTACAATGAGCAGTTCTTC
medium-sized	TRBD1	TRBV4-3	TRBJ2-1	CASSQDPRGSYNEQFF	TGCGCCAGCAGCCAAGATCCCAGGGGGTCCTACAATGAGCAGTTCTTC
NA	NA	TRBV13	TRBJ2-7	CASSPLTGYEQYF	TGTGCCAGCAGCCCTCTTACTGGGTACGAGCAGTACTTC
NA	NA	TRBV25-1	TRBJ2-5	CASSTTGFQYF	TGTGCCAGCAGTACTACAGGGTTCCAGTACTTC
NA	TRBD2	TRBV5-6	TRBJ2-5	CASSEPSGREETQYF	TGTGCCAGCAGCGAACCAAGCGGGAGGGAGGAGACCCAGTACTTC
NA	TRBD1	TRBV3-1/TRBV3-2	TRBJ2-7	CASSPRTGGNEQYF	TGTGCCAGCAGCCCCCGGACAGGGGGGAACGAGCAGTACTTC
NA	NA	TRBV3-1/TRBV3-2	TRBJ2-4	CASSQEWRGIQYF	TGTGCCAGCAGCCAAGAGTGGCGTGGCATTCAGTACTTC
NA	TRBD2	TRBV5-1	TRBJ2-3	CASSLGGLAGTDTQYF	TGCGCCAGCAGCTTGGGAGGACTAGCGGGAACAGATACGCAGTATTTT
NA	TRBD1	TRBV25-1	TRBJ1-2	CASSEFRTGDDYGYTF	TGTGCCAGCAGTGAATTCCGGACAGGGGACGACTATGGCTACACCTTC
medium-sized	TRBD1	TRBV5-1	TRBJ1-1	CASSSTGVGAEAFF	TGCGCCAGCAGCTCGACAGGGGTCGGGGCGGAAGCTTTCTTT
NA	NA	TRBV12-5	TRBJ1-1	CASGSMGPWGAFF	TGTGCTAGTGGTTCCATGGGGCCCTGGGGAGCTTTCTTT
NA	NA	TRBV2	TRBJ2-7	CASSEFYEQYF	TGTGCCAGCAGTGAATTCTACGAGCAGTACTTC
NA	NA	TRBV6-5	TRBJ2-3	CASKVGGRSTDTQYF	TGTGCCAGCAAAGTGGGGGGCCGTAGCACAGATACGCAGTATTTT
NA	NA	TRBV2	TRBJ2-6	CASIWDSGANVLTF	TGTGCCAGCATTTGGGACTCTGGGGCCAACGTCCTGACTTTC
NA	NA	TRBV6-5	TRBJ2-7	CASSQSGEEYF	TGTGCCAGCAGCCAATCAGGGGAAGAGTACTTC
few	NA	TRBV5-4	TRBJ2-1	CASSLGQGTYNEQFF	TGTGCCAGCAGCTTGGGGCAGGGGACCTACAATGAGCAGTTCTTC
NA	NA	TRBV7-9	TRBJ2-7	CASSPRWGNEQYF	TGTGCCAGCAGCCCCCGTTGGGGAAACGAGCAGTACTTC
once	NA	TRBV6-6	TRBJ2-5	CASSYSRKDLETQYF	TGTGCCAGCAGTTACTCGAGAAAGGATTTGGAGACCCAGTACTTC
NA	NA	TRBV4-1	TRBJ2-1	CASSQDPSGGTTNEQFF	TGCGCCAGCAGCCAAGACCCATCAGGAGGGACAACTAATGAGCAGTTCTTC
NA	NA	TRBV29-1	TRBJ2-5	CSVERGFETQYF	TGCAGCGTTGAACGGGGTTTTGAGACCCAGTACTTC
NA	NA	TRBV11-3	TRBJ2-7	CASSLWSGSSYEQYF	TGTGCCAGCAGCTTATGGTCGGGCAGCTCCTACGAGCAGTACTTC
NA	NA	TRBV24-1	TRBJ1-4	CATSDPITDPAGEKLFF	TGTGCCACCAGTGATCCGATAACGGACCCGGCGGGTGAAAAACTGTTTTTT
NA	NA	TRBV18	TRBJ2-7	CASSLRTMEYEQYF	TGTGCCAGCTCACTCAGGACAATGGAGTACGAGCAGTACTTC
NA	TRBD1	TRBV19	TRBJ1-2	CASSRTGNDYGYTF	TGTGCCAGTAGTCGGACAGGGAACGACTATGGCTACACCTTC
NA	TRBD1	TRBV6-4	TRBJ2-3	CASRTGGFTTDTQYF	TGTGCCAGCAGGACAGGGGGCTTCACTACCGATACGCAGTATTTT
NA	NA	TRBV5-6	TRBJ1-6	CASSFRGIYNSPLHF	TGTGCCAGCAGCTTCCGGGGAATCTATAATTCACCCCTCCACTTT
NA	NA	TRBV7-9	TRBJ2-5	CASSAHEPFETQYF	TGTGCCAGCAGCGCCCACGAGCCTTTCGAGACCCAGTACTTC
NA	NA	TRBV7-2	TRBJ2-5	CASSSQGVGETQYF	TGTGCCAGCAGCTCCCAGGGTGTGGGGGAGACCCAGTACTTC
NA	NA	TRBV4-2	TRBJ1-1	CASSQGGLTDTEAFF	TGTGCCAGCAGCCAAGGGGGGCTTACGGACACTGAAGCTTTCTTT
NA	TRBD2	TRBV5-4	TRBJ2-7	CASSLGLAGSEQYF	TGTGCCAGCAGCTTGGGGCTAGCGGGAAGTGAGCAGTACTTC